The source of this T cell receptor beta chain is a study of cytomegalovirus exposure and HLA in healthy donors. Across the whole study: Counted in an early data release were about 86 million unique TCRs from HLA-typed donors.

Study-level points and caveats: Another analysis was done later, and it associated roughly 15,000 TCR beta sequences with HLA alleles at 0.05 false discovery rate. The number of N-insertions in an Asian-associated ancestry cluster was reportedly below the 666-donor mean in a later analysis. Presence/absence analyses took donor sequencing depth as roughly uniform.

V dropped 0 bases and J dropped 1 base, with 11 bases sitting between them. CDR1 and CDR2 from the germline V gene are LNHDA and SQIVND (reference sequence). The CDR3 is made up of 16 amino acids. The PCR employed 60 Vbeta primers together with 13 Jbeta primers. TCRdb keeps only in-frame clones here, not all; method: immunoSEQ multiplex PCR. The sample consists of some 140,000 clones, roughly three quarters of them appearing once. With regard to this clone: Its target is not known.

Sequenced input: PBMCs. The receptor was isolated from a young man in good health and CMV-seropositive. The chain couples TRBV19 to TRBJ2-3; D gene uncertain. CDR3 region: CASSIDPSFRTDTQYF. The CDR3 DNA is TGTGCCAGTAGTATAGATCCCTCCTTCCGCACAGATACGCAGTATTTT.